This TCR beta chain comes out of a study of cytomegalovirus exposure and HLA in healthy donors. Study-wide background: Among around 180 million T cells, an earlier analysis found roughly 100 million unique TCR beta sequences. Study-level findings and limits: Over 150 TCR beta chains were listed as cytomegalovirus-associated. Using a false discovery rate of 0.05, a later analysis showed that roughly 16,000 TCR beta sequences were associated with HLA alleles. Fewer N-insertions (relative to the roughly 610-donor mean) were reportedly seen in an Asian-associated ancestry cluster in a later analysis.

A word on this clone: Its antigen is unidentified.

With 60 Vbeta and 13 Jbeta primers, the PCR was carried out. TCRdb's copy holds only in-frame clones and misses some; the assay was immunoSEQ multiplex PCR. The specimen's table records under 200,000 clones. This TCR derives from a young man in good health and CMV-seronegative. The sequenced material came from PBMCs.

In DNA, the CDR3 is TGTGCCAGCAGCTTAGCAGCAGGAATTTACGAGCAGTACTTC. This translates into CASSLAAGIYEQYF. The chain uses TRBV11-1 and TRBJ2-7; D is undetermined. CDR1 is SGHAT and CDR2 is FQDESV in the germline V gene (reference sequence). This CDR3 is 14 amino acids long. The V gene lost 0 bases and the J gene lost 4 bases, with 10 bases spanning the gap.